This entry describes one TCR beta chain. Its antigen is not known. Though probably carrying unrecorded immune exposures, donors were nominally healthy at sampling. Germline CDR1 and CDR2: GTSNPN and SVGIG (reference sequence). This CDR3 region has 16 residues. Deletions cut 0 bases from V and 6 bases from J, with 18 bases between. This sample is part of a study of cytomegalovirus exposure and HLA in healthy donors. Researchers ran the PCR with 60 Vbeta and 13 Jbeta primers. TCRdb's table, derived via immunoSEQ multiplex PCR, lists solely in-frame clones and lacks some. The data show 150,000 to 200,000 clones, and the top ten clones hold less than 0.85%. Findings and limits, study-wide: A few chains linked to CMV were shown in vitro to be specific for CMV antigens.

The sequence was obtained from a boy younger than 18 in good health and CMV-seronegative. V and J are TRBV30 and TRBJ2-1, with D tentatively TRBD2 (6 bases). The sample comprised PBMCs. The CDR3 sequence: CAWSVGRLDTGNEQFF. The CDR3, as DNA: TGTGCCTGGAGTGTAGGGAGACTAGATACTGGCAATGAGCAGTTCTTC.